This TCR beta chain was documented in a study of beta chain features in type 1 diabetes. As for the study in general: In age, gender and cell yields, patients were similar to healthy donors.

Concerning this clone itself: Antigen unknown.

Trimming shortened V by 5 bases and J by 5 bases, and 16 bases separated the two germline ends. Germline CDR1 SEHNR, CDR2 FQNEAQ (reference sequence). CDR3 length equals 14 residues. Expressed TCRB transcripts were sequenced because the isolated RNA had all been reverse transcribed beforehand. Data came from immunoSEQ multiplex PCR; TCRdb stores just in-frame clones and leaves some out. The table has 110,000 to 150,000 clones, about 7% seen once. The authors sorted CD4+ naive, central memory, regulatory and stem cell-like memory cells via CD45RO/CCR7/CD25/CD127/CD95/CD27. Post-sort purity exceeded 98% for all sorted populations. Study outcomes and limitations: Individuals with type 1 diabetes displayed fewer insertions and more deletions at VDJ junctions.

This receptor was taken from a woman aged 25 to 39 in good health. This chain joins TRBV7-9 and TRBJ2-7; possibly TRBD2 for D (5 bases). Sequenced input: central memory CD4+ T cells from blood. The CDR3 loop reads CASSLGSSNNEQYF. The CDR3 nucleotides are TGTGCCAGCAGCCTTGGTTCTAGCAACAACGAGCAGTACTTC.